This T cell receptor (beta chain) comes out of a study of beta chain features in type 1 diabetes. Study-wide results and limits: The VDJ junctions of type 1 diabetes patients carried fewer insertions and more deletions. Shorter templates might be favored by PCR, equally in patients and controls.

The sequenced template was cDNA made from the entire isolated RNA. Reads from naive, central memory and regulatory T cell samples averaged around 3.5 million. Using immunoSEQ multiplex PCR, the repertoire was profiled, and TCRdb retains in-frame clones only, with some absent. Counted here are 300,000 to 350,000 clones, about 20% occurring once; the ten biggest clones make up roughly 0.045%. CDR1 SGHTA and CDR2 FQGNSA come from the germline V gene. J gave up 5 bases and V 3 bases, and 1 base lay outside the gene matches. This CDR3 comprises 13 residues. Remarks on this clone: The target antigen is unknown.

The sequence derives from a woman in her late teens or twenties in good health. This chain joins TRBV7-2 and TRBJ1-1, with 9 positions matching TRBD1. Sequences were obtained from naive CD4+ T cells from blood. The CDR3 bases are TGTGCCAGCAGCTTTGGACAGGGGACTGAAGCTTTCTTT. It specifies CASSFGQGTEAFF.